This T cell receptor (beta chain) stems from a study of blood T cell repertoires in COVID-19. Produced via immunoSEQ multiplex PCR; TCRdb's table is partial and in-frame only. The profile shows fewer than 150,000 clones, 88% of them singletons. This CDR3 comprises 11 residues. The germline V gene encodes CDR1 DFQATT and CDR2 SNEGSKA (reference sequence). Trimming removed 4 bases from V and 2 bases from J, with 6 bases in between. Sequencing was done on a sample of peripheral blood. The receptor comes from a woman in her fifties or sixties with active or convalescent COVID-19. V usage is TRBV20-1 and J usage is TRBJ2-7; D remains unclear. CDR3 DNA sequence: TGCAGTGCTAATATTGCCTACGAGCAGTACTTC. The encoded protein is CSANIAYEQYF.